The 15 T cell receptor beta chains below come from one sample, sequenced in a study of cytomegalovirus exposure and HLA in healthy donors. PCR used 60 Vbeta primers and 13 Jbeta primers. The table came from immunoSEQ multiplex PCR; TCRdb's copy has only in-frame clones and leaves some out. The table lists more than 95,000 clones, approximately 78% of them singletons. The sequenced material came from PBMCs. All receptors come from a middle-aged woman in good health and CMV-seronegative.

CDR3 nucleotides: TGTGCCAGCAGCTTAGATCTAGCGAGAGCCTACGAGCAGTACTTC. Protein sequence: CASSLDLARAYEQYF. The chain uses TRBV11-2 and TRBJ2-7, with D perhaps matching TRBD2 (6 bases). With 0 bases removed from V and 2 bases from J, the gap between germline ends came to 11 bases. Germline-derived CDR1 and CDR2 are SGHAT and FQNNGV. The CDR3 has 15 residues. Full variable domain (missing parts from reference TRBV11-2 and TRBJ2-7): EAGVAQSPRYKIIEKRQSVAFWCNPISGHATLYWYQQILGQGPKLLIQFQNNGVVDDSQLPKDRFSAERLKGVDSTLKIQPAKLEDSAVYLCASSLDLARAYEQYFGPGTRLTVT.

V usage is TRBV6-5 and J usage is TRBJ1-6; no clear D. There are 13 residues in the CDR3. Trimming left V 6 bases short and J 10 bases short, with 13 bases between. Germline CDR1 MNHEY, CDR2 SVGAGI. CDR3 sequence: CASRPVSESPLHF. DNA of the CDR3: TGTGCCAGCAGACCCGTCAGCGAGTCACCCCTCCACTTT.

The rearrangement joins TRBV21-1 to TRBJ1-2; the table's D gene call, TRBD1, was not cross checked with the DNA. TRBV21-1 is reported as a pseudogene. The CDR3 runs 14 residues. CDR3 region: CASSTLGPDGSYTF. DNA for the CDR3: TGTGCCAGCAGCACCCTGGGGCCCGATGGGAGCTACACCTTC.

In DNA form, the CDR3 reads TGTGCCAGCTCACCCAGGGACAATGAGCAGTTCTTC. It translates to CASSPRDNEQFF. The chain recombines TRBV18 with TRBJ2-1, with a weak D call TRBD1 (5 bases). CDR3 length equals 12 residues. The V gene lost 3 bases and the J gene lost 5 bases, with 5 bases spanning the gap. Germline values: CDR1 KGHSH, CDR2 LQKENI. The variable domain in full, completed from reference TRBV18 and TRBJ2-1, reads NAGVMQNPRHLVRRRGQEARLRCSPMKGHSHVYWYRQLPEEGLKFMVYLQKENIIDESGMPKERFSAEFPKEGPSILRIQQVVRGDSAAYFCASSPRDNEQFFGPGTRLTVL.

The J gene is TRBJ2-1, the V gene TRBV7-9; TRBD1 agrees at 10 bases. The J segment lost 9 bases and the V segment lost 0 bases, leaving 5 bases of the junction unmatched. The CDR3 is made up of 15 amino acids. From germline, CDR1 is SEHNR and CDR2 FQNEAQ (reference sequence). As DNA, the CDR3 is TGTGCCAGCAGCTTAGCGGACAGGGGGACGGCTGAGCAGTTCTTC. Its translation: CASSLADRGTAEQFF.

CDR3 DNA sequence: TGCGCCAGCAGCTTGGCGACAGGGTTCTACAATGAGCAGTTCTTC. This sequence encodes CASSLATGFYNEQFF. The rearrangement links TRBV5-1 to TRBJ2-1; 7 bases are shared with TRBD1. V shed 0 bases and J 3 bases; nucleotides not matched to a gene: 3. The CDR3 runs to 15 residues. Germline lookup yields CDR1 SGHRS and CDR2 YFSETQ.

The genes are TRBV7-3 and TRBJ2-1; 7 nucleotides line up with TRBD1. Trimming removed 2 bases from V and 7 bases from J; junction bases left unmatched: 2. Germline V lookup: CDR1 SGHTA, CDR2 FQGTGA. The CDR3 loop spans 13 amino acids. For the CDR3, the DNA is TGTGCCAGCAGCTTAGACAGGGCAAATGAGCAGTTCTTC. Amino acid sequence: CASSLDRANEQFF.

The chain combines TRBV14 with TRBJ1-1; TRBD1 agrees at 8 bases. Trimming removed 4 bases from V and 6 bases from J; junction bases left unmatched: 7. The CDR3 runs 14 residues. Germline CDR1 and CDR2: SGHDN and FVKESK. For the CDR3, the DNA is TGTGCCAGCAGCCCGCCCTACAGGGGGGCTGAAGCTTTCTTT. Amino acid sequence: CASSPPYRGAEAFF.

The chain couples TRBV28 to TRBJ1-4; D not resolved. The CDR3 covers 17 residues. V shed 5 bases and J shed 3 bases, with 19 bases lying between them. Germline V CDR1 and CDR2: MDHEN, SYDVKM. The CDR3 region is CASSLLGEGRANEKLFF. The CDR3 DNA reads as TGTGCCAGCAGTCTATTGGGTGAGGGAAGGGCTAATGAAAAACTGTTTTTT.

This clone turned up a few times. The chain combines TRBV6-4 with TRBJ1-5; D is undetermined. V was cut by 2 bases and J by 0 bases, with 8 bases left in between. The CDR3 consists of 15 residues. Germline V gene sequence: CDR1 MRHNA, CDR2 SNTAGT. The CDR3 sequence: CASSDTGNSNQPQHF. The DNA for the CDR3 is TGTGCCAGCAGTGACACCGGGAATAGCAATCAGCCCCAGCATTTT.

V and J are TRBV28 and TRBJ1-5; D is ambiguous. The CDR3 totals 15 residues. Germline V lookup: CDR1 MDHEN, CDR2 SYDVKM. V was shortened by 5 bases and J by 9 bases, with 20 bases between the two germline ends. The CDR3 DNA is TGTGCCAGCAGTAGACTCCGAAATCAACTATGGCCCCAGCATTTT. It is translated as CASSRLRNQLWPQHF. The variable domain in full, completed from reference TRBV28 and TRBJ1-5, reads DVKVTQSSRYLVKRTGEKVFLECVQDMDHENMFWYRQDPGLGLRLIYFSYDVKMKEKGDIPEGYSVSREKKERFSLILESASTNQTSMYLCASSRLRNQLWPQHFGDGTRLSIL.

This chain connects TRBV6-5 to TRBJ2-1; no definite D call. The V and J ends lost 0 bases and 9 bases respectively, with 12 bases between them. Germline CDR1 is MNHEY and CDR2 is SVGAGI. The CDR3 loop spans 14 amino acids. The CDR3 here is CASSYSGHSSEQFF. In nucleotides, the CDR3 is TGTGCCAGCAGTTACTCTGGGCATTCAAGTGAGCAGTTCTTC.

The chain joins TRBV10-2 to TRBJ1-3, with D possibly TRBD1 on 6 matching bases. Germline CDR1 and CDR2: WSHSY and SAAADI. Trimming shortened V by 5 bases and J by 2 bases, and 10 bases separated the two germline ends. The CDR3 is 14 amino acids. CDR3 nucleotide sequence: TGCGCCAGCAGTCCCGAGGGGGCTGGAAACACCATATATTTT. Protein sequence: CASSPEGAGNTIYF.

The chain has TRBV5-4 and TRBJ1-4, with 7 bases fitting TRBD1. This CDR3 is 14 amino acids long. V shed 4 bases, J shed 7 bases, and the junction held 7 bases outside the gene matches. Germline-derived CDR1 and CDR2 are SGHNT and YYREEE (reference sequence). CDR3 loop: CASSPIGGSEKLFF. DNA of the CDR3: TGTGCCAGCAGCCCCATAGGGGGCAGTGAAAAACTGTTTTTT.

The chain combines TRBV7-9 with TRBJ2-7; D is undetermined. The CDR3 sequence is 12 residues long. CDR1 and CDR2 from the germline V gene are SEHNR and FQNEAQ (reference sequence). The V end was cut by 4 bases, the J end by 5 bases, with 9 bases between. The CDR3 is CASSSGTNEQYF. DNA for the CDR3: TGTGCCAGCAGCTCGGGTACCAACGAGCAGTACTTC.